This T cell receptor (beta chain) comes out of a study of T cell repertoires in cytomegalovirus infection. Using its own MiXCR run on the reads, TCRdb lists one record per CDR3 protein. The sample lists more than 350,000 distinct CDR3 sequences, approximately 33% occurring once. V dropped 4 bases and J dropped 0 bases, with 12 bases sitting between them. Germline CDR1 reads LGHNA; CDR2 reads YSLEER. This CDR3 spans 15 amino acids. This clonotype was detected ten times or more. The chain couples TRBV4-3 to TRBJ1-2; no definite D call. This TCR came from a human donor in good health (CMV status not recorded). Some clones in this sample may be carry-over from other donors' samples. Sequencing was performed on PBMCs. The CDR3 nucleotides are TGCGCCAGCAGCCGCCTCACCGGAGCTAACTATGGCTACACCTTC. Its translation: CASSRLTGANYGYTF.